This T cell receptor beta chain was captured in a study of blood T cell repertoires in COVID-19 (dated by TCRdb to 2020 to 2021). Regarding the complete study: Samples from collaborators originated in the United States, Italy and Spain and spanned both the acute and convalescent phases of COVID-19. The prospective study material was composed of cDNA or gDNA derived from T cells, B-cell-depleted T cells, or PBMCs. Deeply sampled blood TCRbeta repertoires from subjects exposed to, actively infected with, or recovered from COVID-19 were included in the dataset. The repertoires were released in a freely available public database meant as a resource for research on the immune response to SARS-CoV-2. Samples were obtained from the ongoing ImmuneRACE study (first 160 participants) and from 950 to 1,500 subjects provided by 6 global collaborators. Nearly every sample came with metadata listing a de-identified subject ID, COVID-19 status, age in years and sex. Where available, HLA class I and class II types were taken from metadata supplied by the sample provider and were not determined by assay-based typing. Beyond this particular receptor, the publication reports: How much clinical and demographic metadata was included differed by source and by participant, and the metadata was provided uncurated.

This clone was seen only once. Its antigen remains undetermined. Base qualities are not provided; no much larger clone lies one nucleotide away. TCRbeta CDR3 regions were amplified from genomic DNA by means of the immunoSEQ Assay, a bias-controlled multiplex PCR. Per the authors' processing: Within the assay, amplification of reference gene primers was used to estimate how many nucleated cells each sample contained. To quantify the absolute abundance of each unique TCRbeta CDR3 rearrangement, sequence reads were collapsed and filtered. For each sample, productive Simpson clonality was calculated as the square root of Simpson's diversity index over productive rearrangements. TCRdb took this table from immuneACCESS and kept in-frame rearrangements with V and J called. Such tables lack part of the clones; where checked against another copy, unresolved V genes explain under half of the gap, and the rest is unexplained. For V, J and clone size, that table is used; D and trimming come from the DNA. Present in this sample are about 160,000 clones, 82% of which were seen just once. Of the sample, more than 6% falls within the top ten clones.

In the germline V gene (reference sequence), CDR1 corresponds to LGHDT and CDR2 to YNNKEL. The CDR3, from cysteine to phenylalanine, totals 13 residues. Only the CDR3 DNA is retained, 39 bases long and in frame from the first base. A distance of 10 bases separates the germline ends of V and J, which lose 3 bases and 5 bases respectively. One collaborating source in Seattle enrolled patients while the patients were actively infected and followed the patients over time throughout the course of disease. Whole blood was collected in K2EDTA tubes by collaborating institutions according to the institutions' own protocols. Collaborator samples were shipped for TCRbeta analysis as frozen whole blood, isolated PBMCs, or DNA extracted from either sample type.

This sequence originates from a woman in her 40s with COVID-19, enrolled during active disease. The chain uses TRBV3-1 (or the pseudogene TRBV3-2) and TRBJ2-5, with the identity of the D gene unclear. Sequenced material: peripheral blood. The CDR3 corresponds to CASSQRFTETQYF. The nucleotides are TGTGCCAGCAGCCAGCGTTTTACGGAGACCCAGTACTTC.